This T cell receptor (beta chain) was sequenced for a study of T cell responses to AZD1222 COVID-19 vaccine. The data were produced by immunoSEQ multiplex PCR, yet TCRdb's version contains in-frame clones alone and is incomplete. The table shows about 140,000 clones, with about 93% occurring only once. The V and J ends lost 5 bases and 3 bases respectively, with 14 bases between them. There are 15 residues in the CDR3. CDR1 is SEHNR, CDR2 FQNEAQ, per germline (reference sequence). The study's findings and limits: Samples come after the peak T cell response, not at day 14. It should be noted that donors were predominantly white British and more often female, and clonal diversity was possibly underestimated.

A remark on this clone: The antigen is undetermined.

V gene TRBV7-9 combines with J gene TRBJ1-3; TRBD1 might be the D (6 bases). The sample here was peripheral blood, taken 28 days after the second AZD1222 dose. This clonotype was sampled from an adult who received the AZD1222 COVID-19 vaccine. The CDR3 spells CASSDIQGYGNTIYF. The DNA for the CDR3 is TGTGCCAGCAGCGACATACAGGGCTATGGAAACACCATATATTTT.